A single count supports the clone carrying this T cell receptor (beta chain). Other nucleotide sequences from this sample produce the same CDR3. Germline V lookup: CDR1 SGHRS, CDR2 YFSETQ. V dropped 4 bases and J dropped 0 bases, with 10 bases sitting between them. The CDR3 loop spans 15 amino acids. Method: immunoSEQ multiplex PCR; TCRdb's copy keeps in-frame clones and lacks some. The data show roughly 89,000 clones, more than 75% seen once. The data belong to a study of OX40 agonist ivuxolimab in advanced cancers. The sample was CD4+ or CD8+ T cells sorted from blood, taken in a trial of the OX40 agonist ivuxolimab. The V call is TRBV5-1, the J call TRBJ2-2, with D unresolved. The receptor was isolated from an adult with an advanced solid tumor such as melanoma, head and neck, liver or kidney cancer. CDR3 sequence: CASSLGGTNTGELFF. The CDR3 DNA reads TGCGCCAGCAGCCTCGGCGGAACGAACACCGGGGAGCTGTTTTTT.